This T cell receptor (beta chain) is drawn from a study of T cells after yellow fever vaccination. CDR3 size: 15 residues. Germline assignment: CDR1 KGHSH and CDR2 LQKENI. V was pared by 6 bases and J by 6 bases, with 14 bases of the junction left unmatched. TCRdb used MiXCR to reprocess the 5' RACE reads, holding one entry per CDR3 protein. The data hold hundreds of thousands of distinct CDR3 sequences, with approximately 13% observed a single time. The source is a young man who received the YFV17D yellow fever vaccine. The sample in question was PBMCs, obtained on the day of the yellow fever booster vaccination. The J gene is TRBJ2-7, the V gene TRBV18, with 7 bases matching TRBD2. The CDR3 sequence: CASSNYAGEAVEQYF. CDR3 bases: TGTGCCAGCTCTAACTATGCGGGAGAGGCCGTCGAGCAGTACTTC.